These 15 T cell receptor beta chains came from one sample sequenced in a study of blood T cell repertoires in COVID-19. The table came from immunoSEQ multiplex PCR; TCRdb's copy has only in-frame clones and leaves some out. The sample contains roughly 200,000 clones, roughly 84% of which appear only once. Material: peripheral blood. The receptors here all came from a woman aged 80 or over with acute or convalescent COVID-19.

The V and J genes are TRBV5-6 and TRBJ2-2; 12 nucleotides line up with TRBD2. Germline V lookup: CDR1 SGHDT, CDR2 YYEEEE. The junction had 0 bases not matched to a gene; V was cut back by 0 bases and J by 3 bases. There are 16 residues in the CDR3. CDR3 coding DNA: TGTGCCAGCAGCTTGGGACTAGCGGGAGACACCGGGGAGCTGTTTTTT. This codes for CASSLGLAGDTGELFF.

The rearrangement joins TRBV6-1 to TRBJ1-2; the D gene is possibly TRBD1 (6 bases). The ends were cut back, 2 bases at V and 8 bases at J, with 15 bases in the middle. In germline, CDR1 is MNHNS, CDR2 SASEGT. CDR3 length: 14 residues. The CDR3 reads CASSEHRDVGGYTF. Written as DNA, the CDR3 is TGTGCCAGCAGTGAACACAGGGACGTAGGGGGCTACACCTTC.

The genes are TRBV5-1 and TRBJ1-1; possibly TRBD1 for D (6 bases). The CDR3 spans 13 residues. The germline V and J ends were trimmed by 6 bases and 4 bases, with 13 bases remaining between them. Germline V lookup: CDR1 SGHRS, CDR2 YFSETQ. CDR3 region: CASTEGGGTEAFF. The CDR3 DNA reads as TGCGCCAGCACCGAGGGGGGGGGCACTGAAGCTTTCTTT.

This clone was seen a few times. This chain links TRBV5-8 with TRBJ1-1, with 9 bases lining up with TRBD1. Germline-derived CDR1 and CDR2 are SGHTS and YDEGEE. This CDR3 region has 16 residues. J lost 1 base, V lost 3 bases, and 7 bases had no gene match. DNA for the CDR3: TGTGCCAGCAGCTGGCGCCCGGGACAGGGGAACACTGAAGCTTTCTTT. Translation gives CASSWRPGQGNTEAFF.

The rearrangement links TRBV2 to TRBJ2-7, with TRBD2 identical over 8 bases. The germline V gene encodes CDR1 SNHLY and CDR2 FYNNEI. CDR3 length: 17 residues. Germline trimming cut 2 bases from V and 6 bases from J; bases unmatched to any gene: 15. CDR3 in amino acids: CASSEMSGSRVGGEQYF. As DNA, the CDR3 is TGTGCCAGCAGTGAAATGAGCGGGAGTCGTGTAGGGGGCGAGCAGTACTTC.

This clone was detected only once. V is TRBV18 and J is TRBJ1-2; 9 nucleotides align to TRBD1. Germline CDR1 reads KGHSH; CDR2 reads LQKENI. CDR3 length: 16 amino acids. J lost 4 bases, V lost 0 bases, and 6 bases had no gene match. DNA of the CDR3: TGTGCCAGCTCACCACCGGGGACAGGGACCCTCTATGGCTACACCTTC. Translating it yields CASSPPGTGTLYGYTF.

The chain carries TRBV7-9 and TRBJ1-4; 9 bases are shared with TRBD1. This CDR3 contains 15 residues. V was clipped by 5 bases and J by 3 bases; unmatched bases: 4. The germline gives CDR1 SEHNR, CDR2 FQNEAQ (reference sequence). The CDR3 coding sequence is TGTGCCAGCAGCAACCGACAGGGGGCTAATGAAAAACTGTTTTTT. It codes for CASSNRQGANEKLFF.

This clone was detected a few times. The rearrangement uses TRBV7-9 and TRBJ1-2, with D possibly matching TRBD1 (6 bases). Germline V gene data show CDR1 as SEHNR and CDR2 as FQNEAQ (reference sequence). The V end lost 5 bases, the J end lost 8 bases, and 27 bases lay between the germline ends. The CDR3 runs to 17 residues. The CDR3 nucleotides read TGTGCCAGCAGCCAAACCGGAAGTAACAGGGCAGGTCGGGGCTACACCTTC. Its translation: CASSQTGSNRAGRGYTF.

V is TRBV4-3 and J is TRBJ2-1, with TRBD1 matching 10 bases. This CDR3 region has 15 residues. J lost 7 bases, V lost 4 bases, and 7 bases had no gene match. The germline V gene encodes CDR1 LGHNA and CDR2 YSLEER. CDR3 coding DNA: TGCGCCAGCAGCCGTATTGGGGACAGGGGTAATGAGCAGTTCTTC. Its translation: CASSRIGDRGNEQFF.

The chain combines TRBV18 with TRBJ1-1; 9 positions agree with TRBD1. The V segment lost 5 bases and the J segment 1 base; nucleotides outside the gene matches: 2. CDR1 and CDR2 from the germline V gene are KGHSH and LQKENI. This CDR3 comprises 14 residues. The CDR3 protein is CASSWDRANTEAFF. The CDR3 DNA follows: TGTGCCAGCTCATGGGACAGGGCGAACACTGAAGCTTTCTTT.

This clone was seen more than once but under ten times. The V gene is TRBV7-2, the J gene TRBJ1-2; 7 bases agree with TRBD1. Unmatched junction bases numbered 5, after V lost 0 bases and J lost 4 bases. CDR1 is SGHTA, CDR2 FQGNSA, per germline. The CDR3 contains 15 residues. CDR3 protein: CASSLAWTGLYGYTF. The CDR3 DNA reads as TGTGCCAGCAGCTTAGCGTGGACAGGCCTCTATGGCTACACCTTC.

This rearrangement joins TRBV7-9 to TRBJ2-3; TRBD1 agrees at 8 bases. V trimming: 4 bases; J trimming: 3 bases; junction bases outside the gene matches: 12. Germline loops: CDR1 SEHNR, CDR2 FQNEAQ (reference sequence). The CDR3 loop spans 17 amino acids. This chain's CDR3 is CASSSLHRTGWTDTQYF. Written as DNA, the CDR3 is TGTGCCAGCAGCTCCCTACACCGGACAGGGTGGACAGATACGCAGTATTTT. The full variable domain, in which reference TRBV7-9 and TRBJ2-3 provide the parts outside the CDR3, is DTGVSQNPRHKITKRGQNVTFRCDPISEHNRLYWYRQTLGQGPEFLTYFQNEAQLEKSRLLSDRFSAERPKGSFSTLEIQRTEQGDSAMYLCASSSLHRTGWTDTQYFGPGTRLTVL.

The CDR3 here is CASSKGSNQPQHF. The CDR3 DNA follows: TGTGCCAGCAGCAAGGGGAGCAATCAGCCCCAGCATTTT. This chain links TRBV2 with TRBJ1-5, with D maybe TRBD1 (5 bases). This CDR3 has 13 amino acids. V was cut by 6 bases and J by 1 base, with 7 bases left in between. Germline V lookup: CDR1 SNHLY, CDR2 FYNNEI.

The chain couples TRBV5-4 to TRBJ1-4, with D tentatively TRBD1 (6 bases). The V gene's germline CDR1 is SGHNT and CDR2 YYREEE (reference sequence). The V and J ends lost 5 bases and 8 bases respectively, with 16 bases between them. The CDR3 extends over 14 amino acids. The CDR3 DNA follows: TGTGCCAGCAGTGCACAGGGAAGTCGGGAAAAACTGTTTTTT. Its translation: CASSAQGSREKLFF.

The V call is TRBV5-8, the J call TRBJ1-2; 8 bases fit TRBD1. CDR3 length: 14 residues. Germline CDR1 reads SGHTS; CDR2 reads YDEGEE. The trim removed 1 base at V and 7 bases at J, leaving 6 bases unmatched. The CDR3 DNA follows: TGTGCCAGCAGCTTGATCTCAGGGGGCTCTGGCTACACCTTC. It is translated as CASSLISGGSGYTF.